This T cell receptor beta chain was captured in a study of vaccination and CD4 T cells after COVID-19 (dated 2022 in TCRdb). Turning to the overall study: Every convalescent patient had a positive nasal swab PCR test for SARS-CoV-2, with mild disease in about 9 patients and severe disease in one. In around nine COVID-19 convalescent patients and several infection-naive healthy vaccine recipients, the spike-specific CD4+ TCR repertoire before mRNA vaccination was compared with the repertoire after mRNA vaccination. Post-COVID blood samples were collected from convalescent patients a median of around 100 days after diagnosis, with a range of roughly 30 to 170 days. In the convalescent cohort there were six males and four females, among whom were two Hispanic individuals, seven Caucasians, two Asians and one multiracial person. The cultures were stimulated with overlapping spike peptide pools from SARS-CoV-2 and from the common cold coronaviruses HCoV-NL63, HCoV-OC43 and HCoV-229E. Each participant got two doses of either the Pfizer-BioNTech BNT162b2 vaccine (n=8) or the Moderna mRNA-1273 vaccine (n=2). As controls, cultures received a CEFX viral epitope pool (the positive control), an HIV-1 Nef peptide pool (the negative control), or no peptide at all. The time from the second vaccine dose to post-vaccine blood sampling had a median of around 72 days and ranged from roughly 13 to 241 days.

Notes on this clonotype: Its specific antigen is unknown. There are no base qualities to consult, and no much larger clone falls within one base.

The CDR3 runs 14 residues from the cysteine to the phenylalanine. The read is trimmed to its CDR3 DNA, 42 bases read in frame from base 1. Trimming takes 5 bases from V and 8 bases from J, and the germline ends sit 18 bases apart. Sequences MNHNS (CDR1) and SASEGT (CDR2) are obtained from the germline V gene. Libraries were built with PCR. DNA from cultured CD4+ T cells underwent TCR sequencing with the Oncomine TCR Beta short-read assay at the Johns Hopkins FTIC core. Genomic DNA was extracted from the cultured CD4+ T cells with the QIAamp micro DNA kit. Oncomine TCR Beta libraries from cultured CD4+ T cells were pooled using unique dual indexes and sequenced on an Illumina iSeq 100. In the original analysis: Non-productive sequences were filtered out, and CDR3s that did not start with C, did not end with F or W, or were shorter than 7 amino acids were discarded. The MANAFEST web application identified antigen-specific clonotypes by comparing peptide-stimulated wells against reference wells and other culture wells. An FDR below 0.05, an odds ratio above 5, and a productive frequency above 0.1% in at least two of three replicate wells were required for clones to be considered positive. Clonotypes that were significantly expanded in both SARS-CoV-2 spike wells and at least one common cold coronavirus spike condition were defined as cross-reactive. Similarity between CDR3 sequences was evaluated in R version 3.6.1 using Levenshtein distances (stringdist) and unrooted phylogenetic trees (ape). TCRdb ran its own pipeline on the public reads, namely fastp trimming at Q25 and MiXCR clone calling, and kept in-frame beta chains. Rows with one shared CDR3 protein collapse into an entry with the most common genes and DNA. The V and J calls were not made by the authors but by TCRdb's processing. Within this sample are around 26,000 distinct CDR3 sequences, with 40% to 50% of them counted one time only. 11% of the sample belongs to the ten largest clones.

The label giving this sample's treatment or condition can be read as: roughly nine-day PBMC culture with coronavirus spike peptide pools or control peptides (ViraFEST assay). The study used the ViraFEST assay, which expanded antigen-specific T cells with peptide pools and then identified expanded clonotypes by TCR sequencing. The convalescent patients' positive SARS-CoV-2 PCR tests fell between March and December 2020, which was before the Alpha, Beta and Delta variants emerged in the United States. Roughly 2 million PBMCs per well were cultured in IMDM with 5% human AB serum and 8.5 to 10 IU/ml IL-2, plus 10 ug/ml peptide pools. Half of the culture medium was replaced with fresh IL-2-containing medium on days 3 and 7. After 10 days of culture, CD4+ T cells were isolated by negative selection using the EasySep CD4+ T cell isolation kit. Ficoll-Paque Plus gradient centrifugation was used to isolate PBMCs from whole blood, and the isolated PBMCs were then either used fresh or cryopreserved at -140C. Triplicate wells were generally used for each culture condition.

The investigation overall reported the following: The median number of SARS-CoV-2-reactive clonotypes rose from roughly 20 after infection to 38 after vaccination, but the change was not significant. Of the vaccine-specific clones in convalescent patients, 304 of 307, or nearly all, reacted only to SARS-CoV-2 spike and did not cross-react with common cold coronaviruses. In convalescent patients, a median approximately 89% of post-vaccine SARS-CoV-2-reactive clones were detected only after vaccination, suggesting vaccine-specific priming. The study included relatively few convalescent patients and did not analyze early timepoints after natural infection.

The chain employs TRBV6-1 and TRBJ1-2; the D gene is perhaps TRBD1, from 5 matching bases. The sequenced sample was CD4+ T cells from blood, cultured in vitro. The receptor's source is a human donor who had recovered from COVID-19. The nucleotide sequence reads as follows: TGTGCCAGCAGTCTCCGGGCCCTCCCAGGGGGCTACACCTTC. Its translation is CASSLRALPGGYTF.